The clone carrying this TCR beta chain appeared many times. The library was designed around alpha chains, so this beta chain is a stray read whose abundance carries little weight. TCRdb fed the 5' RACE reads into MiXCR, producing one record per CDR3 protein. The profile shows approximately 13,000 distinct CDR3 sequences, over 5% of them singletons. Documented time point: sample taken at primary tumor resection. Unsorted samples of tumor, nontumor lung or frozen PBMC had their whole RNA sequenced. V dropped 1 base and J dropped 10 bases, with 13 bases sitting between them. From germline, CDR1 is LGHDT and CDR2 YNNKEL (reference sequence). This CDR3 has 13 amino acids. These data belong to a study of spatial heterogeneity in lung cancer.

The chain uses TRBV3-1 and TRBJ1-1, with D possibly being TRBD1 (6 bases). This receptor was obtained from a human donor with early-stage non-small cell lung cancer. The input for sequencing was lung tumor tissue, taken at surgery. The CDR3 loop is CASSQGTLGGAFF. The DNA for the CDR3 is TGTGCCAGCAGCCAAGGGACCTTAGGGGGAGCTTTCTTT.